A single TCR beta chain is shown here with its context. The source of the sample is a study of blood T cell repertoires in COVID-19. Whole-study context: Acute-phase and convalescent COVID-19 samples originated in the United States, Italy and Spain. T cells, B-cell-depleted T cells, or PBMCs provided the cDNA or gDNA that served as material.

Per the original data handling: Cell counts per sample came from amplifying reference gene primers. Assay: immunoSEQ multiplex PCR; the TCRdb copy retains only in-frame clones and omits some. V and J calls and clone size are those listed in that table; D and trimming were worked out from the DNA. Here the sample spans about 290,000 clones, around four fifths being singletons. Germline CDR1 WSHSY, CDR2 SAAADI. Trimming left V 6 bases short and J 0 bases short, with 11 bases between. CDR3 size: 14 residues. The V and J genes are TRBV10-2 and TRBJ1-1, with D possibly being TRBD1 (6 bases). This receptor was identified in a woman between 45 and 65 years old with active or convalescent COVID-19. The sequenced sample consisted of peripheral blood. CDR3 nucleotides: TGCGCCAGCAGGGGAGACAGGCTGAACACTGAAGCTTTCTTT. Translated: CASRGDRLNTEAFF.